This T cell receptor beta chain was captured in a study of blood T cell repertoires in COVID-19. Study in general: T cells, B-cell-depleted T cells, or PBMCs provided the cDNA or gDNA that served as material.

Living in under 30 US areas, the participants were between roughly 18 and 90 years of age. Participants were placed into cohorts based on the clinical history they reported. Trimming cost V 6 bases and J 6 bases; bases outside gene matches: 6. The CDR3 consists of 15 residues. CDR1 MNHEY and CDR2 SVGAGI come from the germline V gene. Original data processing: Reference gene primer amplification in the assay estimated nucleated cell counts. Here immunoSEQ multiplex PCR was the method, and the copy in TCRdb shows in-frame clones only, minus some. V, J and clone size were drawn from that table, and D and trimming were deduced from the DNA. The sample carries hundreds of thousands of clones, about 90% recorded once.

This chain connects TRBV6-5 to TRBJ2-5, with 14 bases aligning to TRBD2. The clonotype originates from a woman aged 30 to 39 who had recovered from COVID-19. The sequenced material came from PBMCs or T cells enriched from blood (not recorded which). The CDR3 bases are TGTGCCAGCAGGCCGACTAGCGGGGGGGCACAGACCCAGTACTTC. Its protein product is CASRPTSGGAQTQYF.